Presented here are 19 T cell receptor beta chains from one specimen sequenced in a study of CD8 T cells in ankylosing spondylitis. TCRdb itself ran the 5' RACE reads through MiXCR, one entry per CDR3 protein. The sample has approximately 300,000 distinct CDR3 sequences; 20% are singletons. The sequencing input was blood, either unsorted or a sorted T cell fraction (not recorded which). The source of these receptors is a male donor with ankylosing spondylitis or in good health (not recorded which).

This clonotype came up many times. V is TRBV5-1 and J is TRBJ2-2, with D tentatively TRBD2 (6 bases). The V end lost 0 bases, the J end lost 4 bases, and 7 bases lay between the germline ends. CDR1 is SGHRS and CDR2 is YFSETQ in the germline V gene. This CDR3 is 14 amino acids long. DNA for the CDR3: TGCGCCAGCAGCTTGGCCGGGGGCACCGGGGAGCTGTTTTTT. As protein: CASSLAGGTGELFF.

This clonotype appeared many times. V usage is TRBV10-2 and J usage is TRBJ1-5, with D maybe TRBD1 (5 bases). The V and J ends lost 5 bases and 7 bases respectively, with 12 bases between them. Germline CDR1 is WSHSY and CDR2 is SAAADI. The CDR3 loop spans 13 amino acids. The DNA for the CDR3 is TGCGCCAGCAGTTGGGGGGAGGACCAGCCCCAGCATTTT. Translated, it gives CASSWGEDQPQHF.

The table lists this clonotype with a few counts. The chain is built from TRBV29-1 and TRBJ2-1; maybe TRBD2 (5 bases). CDR1 is SQVTM and CDR2 is ANQGSEA in the germline V gene. CDR3 length: 14 amino acids. V lost 6 bases, J lost 0 bases, and 12 bases lay in between. The CDR3 nucleotides are TGCAGCGTACGGACTGGAAGCTCCTACAATGAGCAGTTCTTC. Its translation: CSVRTGSSYNEQFF.

This chain uses TRBV5-4 with TRBJ2-5; 9 nucleotides match TRBD2. CDR1 and CDR2 from the germline V gene are SGHNT and YYREEE (reference sequence). This CDR3 spans 14 amino acids. V was clipped by 4 bases and J by 5 bases; unmatched bases: 6. The DNA of the CDR3 is TGTGCCAGCAGCCGTGCGGGGGGGATGGAGACCCAGTACTTC. It specifies CASSRAGGMETQYF.

The table lists this clonotype with a few counts. The chain uses TRBV30 and TRBJ2-1; 10 bases align to TRBD2. CDR3 length: 14 amino acids. Unmatched junction bases numbered 8, after V lost 5 bases and J lost 7 bases. Per the germline V gene, CDR1 is GTSNPN and CDR2 is SVGIG (reference sequence). CDR3 residues: CAWSSGRVFNEQFF. CDR3 in DNA: TGTGCCTGGTCGAGCGGGAGGGTTTTTAATGAGCAGTTCTTC.

The chain combines TRBV27 with TRBJ1-2, with no clear D. Trimming stripped 2 bases from V and 0 bases from J, with 13 bases between. The germline gives CDR1 MNHEY, CDR2 SMNVEV (reference sequence). This CDR3 region has 16 residues. The CDR3 here is CASSLMGRVPNYGYTF. The CDR3 DNA sequence: TGTGCCAGCAGTTTAATGGGGAGGGTACCTAACTATGGCTACACCTTC.

This clonotype was counted between two and nine times. V gene TRBV28 combines with J gene TRBJ1-5; TRBD1 matches at 7 bases. Unmatched junction bases numbered 9, after V lost 7 bases and J lost 6 bases. There are 14 residues in the CDR3. Germline lookup yields CDR1 MDHEN and CDR2 SYDVKM. The CDR3 nucleotides read TGTGCCAGCATCCAGGGGGGGTCGGGTCAGCCCCAGCATTTT. Protein product: CASIQGGSGQPQHF.

This clonotype was counted between two and nine times. This chain links TRBV3-1 with TRBJ1-2; D gene ambiguous. The CDR3 has 12 residues. Germline V lookup: CDR1 LGHDT, CDR2 YNNKEL (reference sequence). The V end was cut by 1 base, the J end by 5 bases, with 5 bases between. In DNA, the CDR3 is TGTGCCAGCAGCCAAGCGAGGTATGGCTACACCTTC. Amino acid sequence: CASSQARYGYTF.

This clonotype showed up just a few times. The chain couples TRBV7-2 to TRBJ1-1; maybe TRBD1 (5 bases). Germline V lookup: CDR1 SGHTA, CDR2 FQGNSA. This CDR3 region has 14 residues. The V end lost 5 bases, the J end lost 3 bases, and 13 bases lay between the germline ends. This CDR3 is CASSIQAGDTEAFF. The CDR3, as DNA: TGTGCCAGCAGCATACAGGCTGGTGACACTGAAGCTTTCTTT.

The chain has TRBV27 and TRBJ2-3, with 15 nucleotides matching TRBD2. V was pared by 6 bases and J by 4 bases, with 2 bases of the junction left unmatched. The CDR3 has 15 residues. CDR1 MNHEY and CDR2 SMNVEV come from the germline V gene (reference sequence). DNA for the CDR3: TGTGCCAGCAGCGGACTAGCGGGAGGGTCAGATACGCAGTATTTT. Its translation is CASSGLAGGSDTQYF.

This clonotype was detected only a few times. CDR3 DNA: TGTGCCAGCAGCCAATTAATTCCGGGGGCCTCAATCTCTGGGGCCAACGTCCTGACTTTC. It is translated as CASSQLIPGASISGANVLTF. The rearrangement links TRBV3-1 to TRBJ2-6; either TRBD1 or TRBD2 may fit D (6 bases each). The CDR3 has 20 residues. CDR1 LGHDT and CDR2 YNNKEL come from the germline V gene (reference sequence). V lost 2 bases, J lost 0 bases, and 20 bases lay in between. Based on the CDR3 plus reference TRBV3-1 and TRBJ2-6, the full variable domain is DTAVSQTPKYLVTQMGNDKSIKCEQNLGHDTMYWYKQDSKKFLKIMFSYNNKELIINETVPNRFSPKSPDKAHLNLHINSLELGDSAVYFCASSQLIPGASISGANVLTFGAGSRLTVL.

The chain uses TRBV4-1 and TRBJ2-4; D gene uncertain. CDR3 length equals 13 residues. Germline V gene lookup returns CDR1 MGHRA and CDR2 YSYEKL. V lost 3 bases and J 5 bases, leaving 8 bases between the germline ends. This CDR3 reads CASSQVPENIQYF. CDR3 sequence (DNA): TGCGCCAGCAGCCAGGTTCCCGAAAACATTCAGTACTTC.

This clonotype was recorded many times. The V gene is TRBV12-3 or TRBV12-4, the J gene TRBJ2-7, with D unclear. This CDR3 region has 13 residues. V was clipped by 1 base and J by 1 base, with 5 bases between them. DNA for the CDR3: TGTGCCAGCAGTTTAGGTCAGTCCTACGAGCAGTACGTC. Translating gives CASSLGQSYEQYV.

For this clonotype: This may come from a read error, since a much larger clone is one base off. V and J are TRBV5-1 and TRBJ2-4, with D possibly matching TRBD1 (6 bases). The CDR3 contains 13 residues. The V end was cut by 4 bases, the J end by 9 bases, with 14 bases between. Germline CDR1 reads SGHRS; CDR2 reads YFSETQ. CDR3 loop: CASSLVGQTIQYF. The CDR3, as DNA: TGCGCCAGCAGCCTGGTGGGACAAACCATTCAGTACTTC.

V is TRBV5-1 and J is TRBJ1-6; 12 positions match TRBD1. Germline V gene sequence: CDR1 SGHRS, CDR2 YFSETQ. The J segment lost 11 bases and the V segment lost 4 bases, leaving 28 bases of the junction unmatched. This CDR3 is built from 22 residues. CDR3 bases: TGCGCCAGCAGCCGAGGACAGGGGGCTTCTCACCCGGGGACAGGGGGCTTTCCACCCCTCCACTTT. The encoded protein is CASSRGQGASHPGTGGFPPLHF.

The V and J genes are TRBV15 and TRBJ1-5, with unresolved D. The CDR3 is made up of 14 amino acids. Trimming removed 0 bases from V and 6 bases from J, with 9 bases in between. Germline loops: CDR1 LNHNV, CDR2 YYDKDF (reference sequence). The CDR3 loop is CATSRDAGGQPQHF. The CDR3 nucleotides are TGTGCCACCAGCAGAGATGCAGGAGGTCAGCCCCAGCATTTT.

This clonotype was found a few times. V gene TRBV5-1 combines with J gene TRBJ2-6; D may match TRBD1 or TRBD2 (6 bases each). The CDR3 is 16 amino acids. Germline V gene sequence: CDR1 SGHRS, CDR2 YFSETQ. Between the trimmed V and J ends, which lost 7 bases and 0 bases, there was a span of 14 bases. CDR3 sequence (DNA): TGCGCCAGCTCTCTAGGGGGGAACTCTGGGGCCAACGTCCTGACTTTC. Protein: CASSLGGNSGANVLTF.

The genes are TRBV27 and TRBJ2-1; 13 bases match TRBD2. This CDR3 is 17 amino acids long. The germline V gene encodes CDR1 MNHEY and CDR2 SMNVEV (reference sequence). The junction had 9 bases not matched to a gene; V was cut back by 10 bases and J by 0 bases. The CDR3 region has the DNA TGTGCCACCGCGAGACTAGCGGGAGGAAGCTCCTACAATGAGCAGTTCTTC. It yields the protein CATARLAGGSSYNEQFF.

This clonotype appeared a few times. This chain uses TRBV6-5 with TRBJ1-5; a possible D gene is TRBD1 (5 bases). Trimming stripped 2 bases from V and 1 base from J, with 15 bases between. Germline CDR1 reads MNHEY; CDR2 reads SVGAGI. The CDR3 spans 17 residues. The CDR3 sequence: CASSYTSGGTSNQPQHF. The DNA of the CDR3 is TGTGCCAGCAGTTACACGTCCGGGGGGACCAGCAATCAGCCCCAGCATTTT.